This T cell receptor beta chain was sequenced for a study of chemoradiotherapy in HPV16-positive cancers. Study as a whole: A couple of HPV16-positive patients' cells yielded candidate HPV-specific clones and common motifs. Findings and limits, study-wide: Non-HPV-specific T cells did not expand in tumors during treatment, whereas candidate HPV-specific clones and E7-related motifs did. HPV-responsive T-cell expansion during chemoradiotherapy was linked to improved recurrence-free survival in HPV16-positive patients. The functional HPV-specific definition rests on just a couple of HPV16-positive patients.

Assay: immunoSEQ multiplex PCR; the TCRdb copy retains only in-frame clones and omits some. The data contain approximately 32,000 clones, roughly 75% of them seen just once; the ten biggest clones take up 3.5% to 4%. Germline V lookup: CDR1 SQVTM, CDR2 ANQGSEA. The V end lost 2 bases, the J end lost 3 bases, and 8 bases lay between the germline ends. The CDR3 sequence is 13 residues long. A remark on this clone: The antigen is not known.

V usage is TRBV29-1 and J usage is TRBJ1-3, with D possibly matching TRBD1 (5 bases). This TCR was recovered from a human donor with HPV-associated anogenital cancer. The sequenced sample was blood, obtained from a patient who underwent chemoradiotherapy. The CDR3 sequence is CSVESGGGNTIYF. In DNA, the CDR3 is TGCAGCGTTGAATCGGGGGGTGGAAACACCATATATTTT.